This T cell receptor beta chain comes out of a study of T cell repertoires in cytomegalovirus infection. The wider study: CMV epitopes in the study were HLA-C-restricted (recently identified) and HLA-B-restricted (well studied). Public TCR beta signature analysis indicated the presence of both CMV infection and matching HLA type. General observations from the study: What dominated the ex vivo response were HLA-C-restricted CMV-specific TCR beta clonotypes. Adding up the frequency of public TCR beta families identified people who carried CMV plus the relevant HLA.

TCRdb reprocessed the reads with MiXCR, giving one entry per CDR3 protein. The profile shows 700,000 to 850,000 distinct CDR3 sequences, about 30% of them singletons. In its sample, this clonotype was seen a few times. Its antigen is as yet unknown. Germline lookup yields CDR1 SEHNR and CDR2 FQNEAQ (reference sequence). The V gene lost 4 bases and the J gene lost 5 bases, with 8 bases spanning the gap. This CDR3 spans 12 amino acids. The V and J genes are TRBV7-9 and TRBJ2-5, with D perhaps assigned TRBD1 or TRBD2 (5 bases each). The sequence was obtained from a human donor in good health (CMV status not recorded). Some clones in this sample may be carry-over from other donors' samples. Sequencing was performed on cultured CD8+ T cells from PBMCs, taken from culture after CMV antigen stimulation. The CDR3 sequence is CASSSGAETQYF. The CDR3 DNA is TGTGCCAGCAGCTCCGGGGCGGAGACCCAGTACTTC.